These T cell receptor beta chains were read from a single sample in a study of shared clonotypes between healthy human individuals. Data came from immunoSEQ multiplex PCR; TCRdb stores just in-frame clones and leaves some out. The table lists a few million clones, roughly 93% of them singletons, with roughly 0.36% in the top ten. Sequences were obtained from naive CD4+ T cells from PBMCs. Receptor source: a man between 18 and 29 years old in good health. Some clones in this sample may be carry-over from other donors' samples. Both conserved end residues are part of each CDR3. A D gene is named only where the DNA matches it firmly. Rows give clone size only sometimes, using once, few, many, or a class for an expanded clone.

abundance | d_gene | j_gene | v_gene | len | CDR3nt | CDR3aa
- | - | TRBJ2-7 | TRBV10-3 | 16 | TGTGCCATCAGTGATAGTTTGGAGGACGGACTCTACGAGCAGTACTTC | CAISDSLEDGLYEQYF
once | - | TRBJ1-4 | TRBV15 | 15 | TGTGCCACCAGCGCTAACAGGGCCGATAATGAAAAACTGTTTTTT | CATSANRADNEKLFF
- | TRBD1 | TRBJ1-2 | TRBV5-1 | 13 | TGCGCCAGCAGCTTGGGGACAGGGGAGGCCTACACCTTC | CASSLGTGEAYTF
once | - | TRBJ1-1 | TRBV25-1 | 12 | TGTGCCAGCAGTGATAGTGGGACTGAAGCTTTCTTT | CASSDSGTEAFF
- | - | TRBJ2-7 | TRBV27 | 15 | TGTGCCAGCAGTTTCGGGACCGGGGGATGGTACGAGCAGTACTTC | CASSFGTGGWYEQYF
- | - | TRBJ2-7 | TRBV4-1 | 12 | TGCGCCAGCAGCCACAGTACCTACGAGCAGTACTTC | CASSHSTYEQYF
once | - | TRBJ2-7 | TRBV6-6 | 13 | TGTGCCAGCAGTGCCCCGTCGTCCTACGAGCAGTACTTC | CASSAPSSYEQYF
- | - | TRBJ1-2 | TRBV7-2 | 12 | TGTGCCAGCAGCCGGAATAGCTATGGCTACACCTTC | CASSRNSYGYTF
- | - | TRBJ2-5 | TRBV5-1 | 15 | TGCGCCACCCAACGCGATGGGGGCAAAGGAGAGACCCAGTACTTC | CATQRDGGKGETQYF
- | - | TRBJ2-4 | TRBV5-4 | 14 | TGTGCCAGCAGCTTGGCCACCGCCAAAAACATTCAGTACTTC | CASSLATAKNIQYF
- | TRBD1 | TRBJ2-7 | TRBV28 | 15 | TGTGCCAGCACCCCGTCAGGGACAGGGGACTACGAGCAGTACTTC | CASTPSGTGDYEQYF
- | - | TRBJ2-1 | TRBV5-1 | 14 | TGCGCCAGCAGCTTGACCGGCCCCTACAATGAGCAGTTCTTC | CASSLTGPYNEQFF
- | - | TRBJ1-1 | TRBV28 | 15 | TGTGCCAGCAGTTTTAATTCGAAGGGGCTGACTGAAGCTTTCTTT | CASSFNSKGLTEAFF
- | - | TRBJ2-3 | TRBV9 | 11 | TGTGCCAGTCCCAAGGTGGATACGCAGTATTTT | CASPKVDTQYF
- | - | TRBJ2-1 | TRBV15 | 14 | TGTGCCACCAGCAGAACCCAAGTTAGAGGTGAGCAGTTCTTC | CATSRTQVRGEQFF
- | - | TRBJ1-2 | TRBV9 | 14 | TGTGCCAGCAGCGCTGTCATCTCTAACTATGGCTACACCTTC | CASSAVISNYGYTF
- | - | TRBJ2-1 | TRBV7-9 | 14 | TGTGCCAGCAGCGCCGGAGGGGGTATTCCTGAGCAGTTCTTC | CASSAGGGIPEQFF
- | TRBD2 | TRBJ2-1 | TRBV10-3 | 14 | TGTGCCATCAGTGATTTGCGGGAGAACAATGAGCAGTTCTTC | CAISDLRENNEQFF
- | TRBD2 | TRBJ2-5 | TRBV5-1 | 15 | TGCGCCAGCAGCAACGGACTAGCGGGGGCAGAGACCCAGTACTTC | CASSNGLAGAETQYF
once | - | TRBJ1-3 | TRBV10-3 | 14 | TGTGCCACAGGGGCCAGGGGTTCTGGAAACACCATATATTTT | CATGARGSGNTIYF
- | TRBD1 | TRBJ2-7 | TRBV2 | 15 | TGTGCCAGCAAAACCCTACAGGGGGCTTACTACGAGCAGTACTTC | CASKTLQGAYYEQYF
- | TRBD1 | TRBJ2-3 | TRBV7-9 | 17 | TGTGCCAGCAGCTCCTCCATCGGACAGGACTTCACAGATACGCAGTATTTT | CASSSSIGQDFTDTQYF
- | - | TRBJ1-5 | TRBV2 | 13 | TGTGCCACGCAGACAGATAGCAATCAGCCCCAGCATTTT | CATQTDSNQPQHF
once | - | TRBJ2-2 | TRBV11-2 | 16 | TGTGCCAGCAGCTTAACCCAAACAGTTCTTACCGGGGAGCTGTTTTTT | CASSLTQTVLTGELFF
- | - | TRBJ1-1 | TRBV20-1 | 11 | TGCAGTCCCATCATGAACACTGAAGCTTTCTTT | CSPIMNTEAFF
- | - | TRBJ1-4 | TRBV2 | 13 | TGTGCCAGCATCCCCGTTGCCAATGAAAAACTGTTTTTT | CASIPVANEKLFF
- | - | TRBJ1-3 | TRBV25-1 | 12 | TGTGCCAGCAGTGAATCCCGAAACACCATATATTTT | CASSESRNTIYF
- | - | TRBJ1-5 | TRBV30 | 14 | TGTGCCTGGAGTAGGACAGTCGGCAATCAGCCCCAGCATTTT | CAWSRTVGNQPQHF